This T cell receptor (beta chain) was recovered during a study of post-analysis software for immune sequencing data. Study observations and caveats: When compared against controls, multiple sclerosis patients showed significantly lower normalized Chao1 diversity. TRBV5-6, TRBV5-1 and TRBV20-1 were among four or five TRBV segments more frequent in patients than controls. Strong co-clustering by F measure was seen for same-batch samples.

The V gene lost 1 base and the J gene lost 10 bases, with 11 bases spanning the gap. Germline CDR1 is GTSNPN and CDR2 is SVGIG (reference sequence). This CDR3 region has 12 residues. Prepared libraries of TCR beta cDNA carried unique molecular identifiers. The source material, about 0.9 to 10 million T cells, gave rise to 400,000 to 550,000 cDNA molecules. MiXCR, applied by TCRdb to the PCR reads, yields one record per CDR3 protein. The sample shows 750,000 to 950,000 distinct CDR3 sequences, approximately 57% of them seen only once. Comment on this clonotype: Its antigen is still unknown.

The chain combines TRBV30 with TRBJ2-1; maybe TRBD2 (6 bases). This TCR came from a girl between 5 and 17 years old with multiple sclerosis. The sample comprised blood. CDR3 DNA sequence: TGTGCCTGGAGTGAAGCGGGTGGGGAGCAGTTCTTC. Translation gives CAWSEAGGEQFF.